These 11 T cell receptor beta chains were all obtained from the same sample, sequenced in a study of T cell responses to AZD1222 COVID-19 vaccine. Sequencing used immunoSEQ multiplex PCR; TCRdb keeps in-frame clones, though not all of them. The sample includes approximately 110,000 clones, 87% of them seen just once. This sample comprised peripheral blood, obtained on day 0 of AZD1222 vaccination. These receptors were taken from an adult in good health.

This chain uses TRBV28 with TRBJ1-5, with 9 bases identical to TRBD1. This CDR3 is built from 18 residues. Germline CDR1 and CDR2: MDHEN and SYDVKM. V shed 3 bases, J shed 1 base, and the junction held 10 bases outside the gene matches. CDR3 bases: TGTGCCAGCAGTTTGGGAGCCTGGGGACAGGGAAGCAATCAGCCCCAGCATTTT. This gives the protein CASSLGAWGQGSNQPQHF.

CDR3 region: CASSHYITGGGRGYTF. The DNA for the CDR3 is TGTGCCAGCAGCCACTATATCACAGGGGGCGGACGTGGCTACACCTTC. The V and J genes are TRBV3-1 (or the pseudogene TRBV3-2) and TRBJ1-2, with TRBD1 identical over 9 bases. The CDR3 consists of 16 residues. After removal of 3 bases from V and 7 bases from J, the junction contained 12 bases not matched to a gene. The germline V gene encodes CDR1 LGHDT and CDR2 YNNKEL (reference sequence).

V is TRBV2 and J is TRBJ1-3; no firm D call. The germline V and J ends were trimmed by 7 bases and 4 bases, with 11 bases remaining between them. The V gene's germline CDR1 is SNHLY and CDR2 FYNNEI. The CDR3 is 13 residues long. The CDR3 DNA sequence: TGTGCCAGCACCTCCTGGGGAGGAAACACCATATATTTT. Its protein product is CASTSWGGNTIYF.

This sequence joins TRBV19 and TRBJ1-4, with a tentative D call TRBD1 (5 bases). CDR3 length: 15 amino acids. V lost 5 bases and J 2 bases, leaving 12 bases between the germline ends. Germline V gives CDR1 LNHDA, CDR2 SQIVND (reference sequence). The CDR3 sequence: CASSDRRETNEKLFF. The CDR3 bases are TGTGCCAGTAGTGACCGCAGGGAGACTAATGAAAAACTGTTTTTT.

The chain combines TRBV28 with TRBJ1-2, with no clear D. V was shortened by 3 bases and J by 1 base, with 9 bases between the two germline ends. Germline CDR1 and CDR2: MDHEN and SYDVKM. The CDR3 covers 14 residues. This CDR3 reads CASSFNAGNYGYTF. The CDR3 bases are TGTGCCAGCAGTTTTAACGCGGGTAACTATGGCTACACCTTC.

The J gene is TRBJ2-3, the V gene TRBV12-3 or TRBV12-4; D is ambiguous. The CDR3 is 13 residues long. V was cut by 2 bases and J by 2 bases, with 5 bases left in between. The CDR3 sequence: CASSLHDTDTQYF. CDR3 nucleotide sequence: TGTGCCAGCAGTTTACACGACACAGATACGCAGTATTTT.

The chain employs TRBV11-1 and TRBJ1-1; 8 nucleotides agree with TRBD1. The ends lost 1 base at V and 0 bases at J; junction bases unmatched: 4. The CDR3 has 16 amino acids. Germline-derived CDR1 and CDR2 are SGHAT and FQDESV (reference sequence). This chain's CDR3 is CASSLEPDRVNTEAFF. Here the CDR3 DNA reads TGTGCCAGCAGCTTAGAGCCGGACAGGGTGAACACTGAAGCTTTCTTT. Supplemented by reference TRBV11-1 and TRBJ1-1, the full variable domain reads EAEVAQSPRYKITEKSQAVAFWCDPISGHATLYWYRQILGQGPELLVQFQDESVVDDSQLPKDRFSAERLKGVDSTLKIQPAELGDSAMYLCASSLEPDRVNTEAFFGQGTRLTVV.

This CDR3 is CASSLSRRQGPVATNEKLFF. The CDR3, as DNA: TGTGCCAGCAGTTTATCCCGCAGACAGGGCCCAGTTGCAACTAATGAAAAACTGTTTTTT. V and J are TRBV28 and TRBJ1-4, with 7 bases aligning to TRBD1. V trimming: 1 base; J trimming: 0 bases; junction bases outside the gene matches: 14. CDR1 is MDHEN and CDR2 is SYDVKM in the germline V gene. This CDR3 comprises 20 residues.

V gene TRBV19 combines with J gene TRBJ1-4, with D possibly TRBD1 on 6 matching bases. V was trimmed by 6 bases and J by 7 bases, leaving 21 bases between them. CDR1 and CDR2 (germline): LNHDA, SQIVND (reference sequence). The CDR3 length is 16 residues. CDR3 loop: CASSPLPGGSGEKLFF. The CDR3 bases are TGTGCCAGTAGCCCCTTGCCGGGGGGCAGCGGTGAAAAACTGTTTTTT.

This chain connects TRBV5-4 to TRBJ1-2; D unclear. V lost 3 bases, J lost 6 bases, and 15 bases lay in between. The CDR3 consists of 14 residues. Germline V gene lookup returns CDR1 SGHNT and CDR2 YYREEE (reference sequence). Written as DNA, the CDR3 is TGTGCCAGCAGCTCGGACCCCCAAGGGCATGGCTACACCTTC. Translation: CASSSDPQGHGYTF.

V and J are TRBV28 and TRBJ2-7; no firm D call. In germline, CDR1 is MDHEN, CDR2 SYDVKM. Trimming took off 6 bases at V and 2 bases at J, with 11 bases between the two ends. The CDR3 loop spans 13 amino acids. CDR3 sequence reads: CASRIGNTYEQYF. CDR3 DNA sequence: TGTGCCAGCAGGATTGGGAATACCTACGAGCAGTACTTC.